This T cell receptor (beta chain) was recovered during a study of cytomegalovirus exposure and HLA in healthy donors. The CDR3 loop spans 17 amino acids. Trimming removed 3 bases from V and 9 bases from J, with 21 bases in between. Germline V gene data show CDR1 as LGHNA and CDR2 as YNFKEQ. Amplification used 60 Vbeta primers and 13 Jbeta primers. Clones were sequenced by immunoSEQ multiplex PCR, and TCRdb holds only the in-frame ones, with some missing. Here the sample table reports 150,000 or so clones. On this clone itself: Its specificity is not known.

General study results and limits: Most TCR beta V segments were productive about 87% or about 30% of the time in an earlier analysis.

The rearrangement links TRBV4-2 to TRBJ1-6; D is possibly TRBD1 (6 bases). Sequenced sample: PBMCs. The origin of this receptor is a woman aged 50 to 65 in good health and CMV-seronegative. The CDR3 here is CASSQPSGTPYSSPLHF. The CDR3 DNA reads as TGTGCCAGCAGCCAGCCTTCCGGGACACCGTACTCTTCACCCCTCCACTTT.